The entry that follows covers one T cell receptor (beta chain) sequence. Its cognate antigen is unknown. This entry belongs to a study of cytomegalovirus exposure and HLA in healthy donors. Overall study results and limits: Looking again later, the authors saw that most CMV-associated TCR beta chains seemed HLA-restricted.

It was with 60 Vbeta and 13 Jbeta primers that the PCR ran. TCRdb's table, derived via immunoSEQ multiplex PCR, lists solely in-frame clones and lacks some. The table records 160,000 or so clones, roughly 82% of them present only once. The sequenced material came from PBMCs. The source is a man aged 45 to 65 in good health and CMV-seropositive.

The CDR3 region is CASSQEYRPNQPQHF. CDR3 in DNA: TGCGCCAGCAGCCAAGAATACAGGCCCAATCAGCCCCAGCATTTT. V and J are TRBV4-3 and TRBJ1-5, with D possibly TRBD1 on 5 matching bases. Trimming took 0 bases from V and 3 from J, leaving 9 bases between them. The germline gives CDR1 LGHNA, CDR2 YSLEER. The CDR3 is made up of 15 amino acids.